This is a list of T cell receptor beta chains from one sample in a study of blood T cells in healthy people across ages. One entry per CDR3 protein results from TCRdb running MiXCR on the 5' RACE reads. The sample lists approximately 1.5 million distinct CDR3 sequences, roughly 43% seen once, with just over 4% in the top ten. The source material was blood. The source of these receptors is a woman aged 18-29 years in good health. CDR3s include the opening cysteine and the closing phenylalanine or tryptophan. Each record gives: D gene, V gene, CDR3 length, J gene, CDR3 protein. The D gene is left open where the match is weak.

D: NA; V: TRBV12-3/TRBV12-4; length: 13; J: TRBJ2-6; CDR3: CAGTPGGANVPTF
D: NA; V: TRBV7-2; length: 14; J: TRBJ1-4; CDR3: CASSPTGPWEKLFF
D: NA; V: TRBV9; length: 14; J: TRBJ1-5; CDR3: CASSPGNWDQPQHF
D: NA; V: TRBV6-1; length: 13; J: TRBJ2-2; CDR3: CASRRQNTGELFF
D: TRBD2; V: TRBV29-1; length: 14; J: TRBJ2-7; CDR3: CSAILGGEIYEQYF
D: TRBD2; V: TRBV12-3/TRBV12-4; length: 17; J: TRBJ2-3; CDR3: CASSLAGRGGGTDTQYF
D: NA; V: TRBV2; length: 13; J: TRBJ2-2; CDR3: CASSEIGSGELFF
D: TRBD2; V: TRBV10-3; length: 15; J: TRBJ2-1; CDR3: CAIMEGLAAYNEQFF
D: NA; V: TRBV3-1; length: 14; J: TRBJ1-1; CDR3: CASSSQRSNTEAFF
D: NA; V: TRBV6-2/TRBV6-3; length: 13; J: TRBJ1-5; CDR3: CASSYSIHQPQHF
D: TRBD2; V: TRBV29-1; length: 16; J: TRBJ2-3; CDR3: CSVDSGLAGNPDTQYF
D: NA; V: TRBV11-2; length: 10; J: TRBJ2-1; CDR3: CASSLTEQFF
D: TRBD2; V: TRBV20-1; length: 15; J: TRBJ2-1; CDR3: CSAREERERYNEQFF
D: NA; V: TRBV6-5; length: 17; J: TRBJ1-2; CDR3: CASSYSRGTEAFYGYTF
D: TRBD2; V: TRBV27; length: 17; J: TRBJ2-1; CDR3: CASSPLLAGGSGNEQFF
D: NA; V: TRBV29-1; length: 10; J: TRBJ1-1; CDR3: CSVQHTEAFF
D: NA; V: TRBV20-1; length: 14; J: TRBJ1-1; CDR3: CSASRGSPNTEAFF
D: NA; V: TRBV6-1; length: 16; J: TRBJ1-4; CDR3: CASSEAYRAANEKLFF
D: NA; V: TRBV6-6; length: 12; J: TRBJ1-1; CDR3: CASSYSNYEAFF
D: TRBD1; V: TRBV2; length: 15; J: TRBJ2-7; CDR3: CASNRDRGRSYEQYF
D: TRBD2; V: TRBV28; length: 16; J: TRBJ2-7; CDR3: CASSQIAGGPYNEQYF
D: TRBD2; V: TRBV7-9; length: 14; J: TRBJ2-1; CDR3: CASSFSGDYNEQFF
D: TRBD2; V: TRBV11-2; length: 17; J: TRBJ2-1; CDR3: CASSSIRASGKDNEQFF
D: TRBD2; V: TRBV4-2; length: 14; J: TRBJ2-7; CDR3: CASSRAGGPNEQYF
D: NA; V: TRBV12-3/TRBV12-4; length: 14; J: TRBJ2-7; CDR3: CASSLRGRAFEQYF
D: NA; V: TRBV6-6; length: 13; J: NA; CDR3: CASSYPIQNEQYF
D: NA; V: TRBV7-2; length: 16; J: TRBJ2-1; CDR3: CASSLRGREAYNEQFF
D: TRBD2; V: TRBV7-2; length: 15; J: TRBJ2-5; CDR3: CASSHTSGGAWEQYF
D: TRBD1; V: TRBV25-1; length: 14; J: TRBJ1-6; CDR3: CASSAGQGISPLHF
D: NA; V: TRBV6-2/TRBV6-3; length: 14; J: TRBJ2-7; CDR3: CASSYRGRPYEQYF
D: NA; V: TRBV6-5; length: 14; J: TRBJ2-1; CDR3: CASSYRFSYNEQFF
D: TRBD1; V: TRBV9; length: 14; J: TRBJ1-2; CDR3: CASSIQGEYYGYTF
D: NA; V: TRBV20-1; length: 12; J: TRBJ1-4; CDR3: CSARDYGEKLFF
D: NA; V: TRBV20-1; length: 13; J: TRBJ1-5; CDR3: CSAKTGRNQPQHF
D: TRBD2; V: TRBV4-3; length: 16; J: TRBJ2-5; CDR3: CASSQDSLAGMETQYF
D: NA; V: TRBV7-2; length: 19; J: NA; CDR3: CASSLALTVRTTWGNEQYF
D: NA; V: TRBV2; length: 15; J: TRBJ1-1; CDR3: CASSKQTPMNTEAFF
D: NA; V: TRBV7-3; length: 15; J: TRBJ2-1; CDR3: CASSLSVYDDNEQFF
D: NA; V: TRBV10-3; length: 12; J: TRBJ1-1; CDR3: CATSESLRTAFF
D: NA; V: TRBV7-2; length: 10; J: TRBJ1-1; CDR3: CASSLGTPFF